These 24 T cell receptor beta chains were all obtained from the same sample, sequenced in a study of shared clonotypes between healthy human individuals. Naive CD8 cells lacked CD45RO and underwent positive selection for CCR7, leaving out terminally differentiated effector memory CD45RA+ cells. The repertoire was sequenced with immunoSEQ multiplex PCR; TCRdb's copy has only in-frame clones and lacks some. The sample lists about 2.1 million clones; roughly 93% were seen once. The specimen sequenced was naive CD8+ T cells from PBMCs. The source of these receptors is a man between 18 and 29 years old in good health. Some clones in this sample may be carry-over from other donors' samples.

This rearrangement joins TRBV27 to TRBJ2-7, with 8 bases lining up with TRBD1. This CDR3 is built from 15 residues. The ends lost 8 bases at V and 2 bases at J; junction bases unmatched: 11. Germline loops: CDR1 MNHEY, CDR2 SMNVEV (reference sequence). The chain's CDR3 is CASGYLGQAAYEQYF. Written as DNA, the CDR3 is TGTGCCAGCGGCTACCTGGGACAGGCTGCCTACGAGCAGTACTTC.

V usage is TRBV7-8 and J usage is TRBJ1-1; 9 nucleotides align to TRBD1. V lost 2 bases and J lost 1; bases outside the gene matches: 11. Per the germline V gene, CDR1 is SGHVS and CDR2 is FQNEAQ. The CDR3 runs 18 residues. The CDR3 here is CASSLLWTGERGNTEAFF. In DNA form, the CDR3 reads TGTGCCAGCAGCTTATTGTGGACAGGGGAGCGGGGGAACACTGAAGCTTTCTTT.

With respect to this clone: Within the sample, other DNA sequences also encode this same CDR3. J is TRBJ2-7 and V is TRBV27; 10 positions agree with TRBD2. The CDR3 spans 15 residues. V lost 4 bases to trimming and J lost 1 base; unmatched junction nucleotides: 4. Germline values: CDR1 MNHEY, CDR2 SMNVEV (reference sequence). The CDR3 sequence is CASSSPSGGSYEQYF. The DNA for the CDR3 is TGTGCCAGCAGTTCCCCTAGCGGGGGTTCCTACGAGCAGTACTTC.

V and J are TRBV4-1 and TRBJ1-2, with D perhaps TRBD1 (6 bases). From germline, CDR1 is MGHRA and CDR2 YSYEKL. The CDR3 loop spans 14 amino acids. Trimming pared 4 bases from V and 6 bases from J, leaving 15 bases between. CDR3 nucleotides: TGCGCCAGCAGCCTCAACCGGGACACCCATGGCTACACCTTC. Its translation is CASSLNRDTHGYTF.

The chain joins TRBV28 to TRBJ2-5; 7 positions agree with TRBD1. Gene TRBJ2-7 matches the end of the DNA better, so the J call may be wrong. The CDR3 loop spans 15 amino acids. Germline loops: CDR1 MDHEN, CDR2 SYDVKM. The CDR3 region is CASSTPGQSSYEQYF. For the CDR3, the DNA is TGTGCCAGCAGTACTCCGGGACAGAGCTCCTACGAGCAGTACTTC.

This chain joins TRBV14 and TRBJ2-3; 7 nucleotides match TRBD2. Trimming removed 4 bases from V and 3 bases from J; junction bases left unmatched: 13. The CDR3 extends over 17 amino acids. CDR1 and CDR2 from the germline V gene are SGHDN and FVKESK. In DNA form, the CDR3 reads TGTGCCAGCAGCCCTAGAATTCTGGGGCGGGGGACAGATACGCAGTATTTT. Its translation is CASSPRILGRGTDTQYF.

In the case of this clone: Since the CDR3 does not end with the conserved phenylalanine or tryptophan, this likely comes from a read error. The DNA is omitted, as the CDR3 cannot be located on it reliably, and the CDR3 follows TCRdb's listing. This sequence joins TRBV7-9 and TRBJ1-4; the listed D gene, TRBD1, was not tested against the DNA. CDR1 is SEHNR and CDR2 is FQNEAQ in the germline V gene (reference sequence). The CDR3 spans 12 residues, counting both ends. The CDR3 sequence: CASSSPRTGPIM.

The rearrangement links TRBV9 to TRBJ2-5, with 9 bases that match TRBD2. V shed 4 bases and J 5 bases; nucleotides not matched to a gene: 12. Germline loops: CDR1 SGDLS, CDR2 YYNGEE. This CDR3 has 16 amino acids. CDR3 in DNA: TGTGCCAGCAGCCCTGATAGCGGGAGTGGTTGGGAGACCCAGTACTTC. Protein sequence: CASSPDSGSGWETQYF.

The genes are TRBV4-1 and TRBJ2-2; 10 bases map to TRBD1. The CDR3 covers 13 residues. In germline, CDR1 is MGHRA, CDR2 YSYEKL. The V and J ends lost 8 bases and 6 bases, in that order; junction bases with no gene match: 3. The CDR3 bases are TGCGCCAGCCTCGGACAGGGGGCCGGGGAGCTGTTTTTT. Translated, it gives CASLGQGAGELFF.

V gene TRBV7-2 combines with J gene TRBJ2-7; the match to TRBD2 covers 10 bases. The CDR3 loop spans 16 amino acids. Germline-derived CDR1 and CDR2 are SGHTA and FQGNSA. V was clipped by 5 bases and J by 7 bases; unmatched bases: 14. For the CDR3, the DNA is TGTGCCAGCAGCCATTGGACTAGCGGAGGCGCGGGGGAGCAGTACTTC. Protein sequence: CASSHWTSGGAGEQYF.

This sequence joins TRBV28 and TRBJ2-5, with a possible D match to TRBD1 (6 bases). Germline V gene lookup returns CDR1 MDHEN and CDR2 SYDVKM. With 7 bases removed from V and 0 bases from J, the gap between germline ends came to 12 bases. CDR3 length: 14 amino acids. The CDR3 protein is CASNLQGNQETQYF. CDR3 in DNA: TGTGCCAGCAACCTACAGGGTAACCAAGAGACCCAGTACTTC.

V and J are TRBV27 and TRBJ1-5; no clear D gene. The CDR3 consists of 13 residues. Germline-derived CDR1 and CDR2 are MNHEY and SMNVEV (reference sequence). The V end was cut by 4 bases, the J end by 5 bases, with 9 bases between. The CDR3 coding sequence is TGTGCCAGCAGTTGGACGGTGGATCAGCCCCAGCATTTT. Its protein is CASSWTVDQPQHF.

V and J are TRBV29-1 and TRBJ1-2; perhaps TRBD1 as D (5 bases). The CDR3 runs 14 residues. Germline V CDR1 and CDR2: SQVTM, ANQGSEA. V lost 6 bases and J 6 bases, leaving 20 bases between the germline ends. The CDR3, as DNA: TGCAGCGTGAACAACCCCGGGACGGCGGATGGCTACACCTTC. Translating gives CSVNNPGTADGYTF.

The CDR3, as DNA: TGTGCCAGCAGCCAAGATCTCCAGCTACTCAACTATGGCTACACCTTC. The encoded protein is CASSQDLQLLNYGYTF. The rearrangement links TRBV4-2 to TRBJ1-2; no reliable D call. Between the trimmed V and J ends, which lost 0 bases and 2 bases, there was a span of 13 bases. Germline assignment: CDR1 LGHNA and CDR2 YNFKEQ. The CDR3 runs 16 residues.

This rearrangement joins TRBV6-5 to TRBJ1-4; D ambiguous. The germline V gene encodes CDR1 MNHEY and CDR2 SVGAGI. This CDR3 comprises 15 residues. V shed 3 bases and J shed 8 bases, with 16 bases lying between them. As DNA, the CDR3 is TGTGCCAGCAGTTATAATACAGACGGTGGAGAAAAACTGTTTTTT. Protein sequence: CASSYNTDGGEKLFF.

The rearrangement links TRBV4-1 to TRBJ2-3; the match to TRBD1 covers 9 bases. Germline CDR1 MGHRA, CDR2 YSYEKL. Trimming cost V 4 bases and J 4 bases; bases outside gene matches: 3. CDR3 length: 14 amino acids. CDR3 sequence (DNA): TGCGCCAGCAGCCGAGGGACAGGGCCAGATACGCAGTATTTT. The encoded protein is CASSRGTGPDTQYF.

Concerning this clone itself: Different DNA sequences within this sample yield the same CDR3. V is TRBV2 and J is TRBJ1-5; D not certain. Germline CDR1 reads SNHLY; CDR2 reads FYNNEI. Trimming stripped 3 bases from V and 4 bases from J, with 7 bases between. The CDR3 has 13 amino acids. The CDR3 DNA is TGTGCCAGCAGTGATCGCGATAATCAGCCCCAGCATTTT. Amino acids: CASSDRDNQPQHF.

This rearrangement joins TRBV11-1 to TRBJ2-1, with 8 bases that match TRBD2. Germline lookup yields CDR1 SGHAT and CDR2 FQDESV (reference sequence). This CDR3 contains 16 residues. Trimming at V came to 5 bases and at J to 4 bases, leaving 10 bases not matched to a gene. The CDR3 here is CASSREERESYNEQFF. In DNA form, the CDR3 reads TGTGCCAGCAGCCGGGAGGAGCGGGAGTCTTACAATGAGCAGTTCTTC.

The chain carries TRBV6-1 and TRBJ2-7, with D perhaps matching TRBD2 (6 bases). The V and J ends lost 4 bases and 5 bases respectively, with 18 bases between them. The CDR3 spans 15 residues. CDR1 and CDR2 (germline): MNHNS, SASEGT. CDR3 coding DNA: TGTGCCAGCAGTGCCCTCGGGACCGGGGGACACGAGCAGTACTTC. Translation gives CASSALGTGGHEQYF.

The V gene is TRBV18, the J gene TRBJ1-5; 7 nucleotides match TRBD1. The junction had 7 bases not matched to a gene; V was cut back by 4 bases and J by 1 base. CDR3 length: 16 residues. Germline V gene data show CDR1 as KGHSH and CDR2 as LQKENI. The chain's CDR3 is CASSQDRVVSNQPQHF. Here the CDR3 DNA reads TGTGCCAGCTCACAAGACAGGGTCGTAAGCAATCAGCCCCAGCATTTT.

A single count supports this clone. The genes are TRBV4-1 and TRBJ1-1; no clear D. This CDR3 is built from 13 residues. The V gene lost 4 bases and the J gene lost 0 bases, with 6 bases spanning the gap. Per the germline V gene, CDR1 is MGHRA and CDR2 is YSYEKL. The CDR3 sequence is CASSLDMNTEAFF. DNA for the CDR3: TGCGCCAGCAGCCTTGACATGAACACTGAAGCTTTCTTT.

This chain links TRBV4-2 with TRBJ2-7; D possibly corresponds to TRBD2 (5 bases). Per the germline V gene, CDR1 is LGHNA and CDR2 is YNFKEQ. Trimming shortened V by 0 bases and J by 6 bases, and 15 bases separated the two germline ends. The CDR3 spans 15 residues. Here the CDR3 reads CASSQDIGLSREQYF. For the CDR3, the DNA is TGTGCCAGCAGCCAAGACATAGGACTTTCGCGCGAGCAGTACTTC.

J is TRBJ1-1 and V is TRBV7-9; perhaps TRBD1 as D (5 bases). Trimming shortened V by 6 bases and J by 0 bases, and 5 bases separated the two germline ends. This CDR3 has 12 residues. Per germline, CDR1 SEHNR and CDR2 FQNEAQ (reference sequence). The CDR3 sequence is CASRQVNTEAFF. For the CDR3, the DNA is TGTGCCAGCAGACAGGTGAACACTGAAGCTTTCTTT.

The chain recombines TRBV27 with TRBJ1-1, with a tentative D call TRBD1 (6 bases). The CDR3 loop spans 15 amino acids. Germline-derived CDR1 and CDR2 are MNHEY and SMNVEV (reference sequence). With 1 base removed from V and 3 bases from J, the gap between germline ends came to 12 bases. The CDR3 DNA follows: TGTGCCAGCAGTTTATTTCAGGGGAGGCACACTGAAGCTTTCTTT. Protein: CASSLFQGRHTEAFF.